This entry lists 20 T cell receptor beta chains sequenced from one sample in a study of Graves' ophthalmopathy and Graves' hyperthyroidism. Using RNA transcripts, the TCR beta CDR3 regions were amplified. First-round RT-PCR relied on HTBI primers, and a second-round multiplex PCR came next. TCRdb recomputed calls from the multiplex PCR reads with MiXCR, one row per CDR3 protein. The sample includes 650,000 to 900,000 distinct CDR3 sequences, roughly 40% of them seen just once. The sample comprised peripheral blood. The receptors stem from an adult man with Graves' ophthalmopathy.

In its sample, this clonotype was seen many times. V is TRBV28 and J is TRBJ2-7, with D maybe TRBD1 (5 bases). The CDR3 spans 14 residues. Trimming pared 2 bases from V and 4 bases from J, leaving 12 bases between. Looked up from germline, CDR1 is MDHEN and CDR2 is SYDVKM. The CDR3 coding sequence is TGTGCCAGCAGTTTACAGGGATGGCCGTACGAGCAGTACTTC. This sequence encodes CASSLQGWPYEQYF.

The gene calls are TRBV29-1 and TRBJ2-3; D gene uncertain. This CDR3 region has 13 residues. Germline V lookup: CDR1 SQVTM, CDR2 ANQGSEA. Trimming cost V 1 base and J 6 bases, with 11 bases left between them. CDR3 region: CSVEVGFGDTQYF. As DNA, the CDR3 is TGCAGCGTTGAAGTAGGGTTCGGCGATACGCAGTATTTT.

The V and J genes are TRBV12-3 or TRBV12-4 and TRBJ2-7, with TRBD1 as a possible D gene (6 bases). V lost 5 bases and J lost 7, with 15 bases in between. This CDR3 spans 13 amino acids. CDR3 in DNA: TGTGCCAGCAGTCCCAGGGGCACCGGGGAGCAGTACTTC. Its protein product is CASSPRGTGEQYF.

J is TRBJ1-2 and V is TRBV11-2; no reliable D call. V lost 7 bases to trimming and J lost 0 bases, with 15 bases between them. There are 15 residues in the CDR3. Germline-derived CDR1 and CDR2 are SGHAT and FQNNGV. CDR3: CASIEGRSSNYGYTF. The CDR3 DNA reads TGTGCCAGCATTGAGGGCAGATCCTCTAACTATGGCTACACCTTC.

The chain joins TRBV29-1 to TRBJ1-5, with D maybe TRBD1 (5 bases). The CDR3 covers 13 residues. Deletions cut 4 bases from V and 7 bases from J, with 14 bases between. Germline V lookup: CDR1 SQVTM, CDR2 ANQGSEA. The CDR3, as DNA: TGCAGCGTTGCGGGAGGGACTGGGCAGCCCCAGCATTTT. It encodes CSVAGGTGQPQHF.

This chain links TRBV25-1 with TRBJ2-7; 9 bases fit TRBD1. Per the germline V gene, CDR1 is MGHDK and CDR2 is SYGVNS. This CDR3 has 15 residues. The V gene end was trimmed by 5 bases and the J gene end by 2 bases; junction bases not matched to a gene: 7. For the CDR3, the DNA is TGTGCCAGCAGTTTAAAGTGGGACAGGGCCTACGAGCAGTACTTC. Translated, it gives CASSLKWDRAYEQYF.

Comment on this clonotype: With a much larger clone just one base away, this may be a read error. The rearrangement joins TRBV7-2 to TRBJ2-2; D unresolved. The germline gives CDR1 SGHTA, CDR2 FQGNSA. V was cut by 0 bases and J by 6 bases, with 5 bases left in between. This CDR3 is built from 13 residues. Written as DNA, the CDR3 is TGTGCCAGCAGCTTAGCGATGGCCGGGGAGCTGTTTTTT. As protein: CASSLAMAGELFF.

On this clonotype itself: This may come from a read error, since a much larger clone is one base off. The conserved phenylalanine or tryptophan is not found at the CDR3 terminus, so this likely reflects a read error. The chain links TRBV19 to TRBJ1-1; tentatively, D is TRBD1 (6 bases). This CDR3 contains 14 residues. From germline, CDR1 is LNHDA and CDR2 SQIVND (reference sequence). V lost 3 bases, J lost 4 bases, and 12 bases lay in between. The DNA for the CDR3 is TGTGCCAGTAGTATTCGGGGGCCGATCACTGAAGCTTTCTCT. Amino acid sequence: CASSIRGPITEAFS.

This clonotype occurred a few times. This rearrangement joins TRBV14 to TRBJ2-5, with a weak D call TRBD2 (7 bases). V was clipped by 6 bases and J by 6 bases, with 17 bases between them. The length of the CDR3 is 14 residues. Germline CDR1 and CDR2: SGHDN and FVKESK. The CDR3 sequence is CASSYALGGQTQYF. The DNA for the CDR3 is TGTGCCAGCAGTTACGCCCTGGGGGGGCAGACCCAGTACTTC.

This clonotype was observed at least ten times. The chain couples TRBV7-2 to TRBJ1-2; TRBD1 might be the D (5 bases). The V gene's germline CDR1 is SGHTA and CDR2 FQGNSA. The V end was cut by 5 bases, the J end by 4 bases, with 14 bases between. This CDR3 is 14 amino acids long. The CDR3 nucleotides read TGTGCCAGCAGCGGGTGGGGACTGTCCTATGGCTACACCTTC. It is translated as CASSGWGLSYGYTF.

This clonotype has a count of ten or more. This sequence joins TRBV11-2 and TRBJ2-7; D gene ambiguous. Germline V CDR1 and CDR2: SGHAT, FQNNGV. V lost 5 bases, J lost 3 bases, and 8 bases lay in between. The CDR3 is 12 residues long. CDR3 nucleotide sequence: TGTGCCAGCAGCACCTCTCTCTACGAGCAGTACTTC. It codes for CASSTSLYEQYF.

V and J are TRBV7-9 and TRBJ2-3; the match to TRBD2 covers 12 bases. CDR3 length equals 16 residues. Unmatched junction bases numbered 8, after V lost 4 bases and J lost 6 bases. Germline-derived CDR1 and CDR2 are SEHNR and FQNEAQ (reference sequence). CDR3 in DNA: TGTGCCAGCAGCTACGGACTAGCGGGAACCGTGGATACGCAGTATTTT. It yields the protein CASSYGLAGTVDTQYF.

The rearrangement uses TRBV25-1 and TRBJ1-2; a possible D gene is TRBD1 (5 bases). This CDR3 has 16 amino acids. V was trimmed by 6 bases and J by 4 bases, leaving 21 bases between them. Germline CDR1 is MGHDK and CDR2 is SYGVNS. CDR3: CASSQDIFGTGYGYTF. In nucleotides, the CDR3 is TGTGCCAGCAGCCAAGATATTTTCGGGACGGGCTATGGCTACACCTTC.

This clonotype was seen only a few times. The rearrangement uses TRBV7-3 and TRBJ1-1, with 11 bases identical to TRBD1. The CDR3 contains 17 residues. V gave up 5 bases and J gave up 6 bases; unmatched junction bases: 14. Germline V lookup: CDR1 SGHTA, CDR2 FQGTGA. CDR3 coding DNA: TGTGCCAGCAGCCCAAACCCGGGACAGGGGGTCGGCGCTGAAGCTTTCTTT. Translation gives CASSPNPGQGVGAEAFF.

The J gene is TRBJ2-7, the V gene TRBV20-1, with 7 bases fitting TRBD2. This CDR3 is 15 amino acids long. J was trimmed by 4 bases and V by 0 bases; bases with no gene match: 9. The germline V gene encodes CDR1 DFQATT and CDR2 SNEGSKA (reference sequence). The CDR3 region is CSARDSWRGSYEQYF. The CDR3 DNA reads as TGCAGTGCTAGAGATTCCTGGCGGGGGTCTTACGAGCAGTACTTC.

V and J are TRBV2 and TRBJ2-7, with TRBD2 matching over 11 bases. The germline V gene has CDR1 SNHLY and CDR2 FYNNEI. CDR3 length equals 17 residues. The DNA of the CDR3 is TGTGCTAGAGAGTTAGGTTCTGGGACTAGCGGCTCCTACGAGCAGTACTTC. Encoded protein: CARELGSGTSGSYEQYF.

This clonotype was detected only a few times. One end of the junction fails to match germline, which may point to a read error. The chain has TRBV20-1 and TRBJ1-2; no reliable D call. Germline V gene sequence: CDR1 DFQATT, CDR2 SNEGSKA (reference sequence). This CDR3 is 13 amino acids long. This chain's CDR3 is CSARDGGTYGYTF. The DNA for the CDR3 is TGCAGTGCCAGAGATGGAGGAACCTATGGCTACACCTTC.

This clonotype was counted at least ten times. V usage is TRBV7-3 and J usage is TRBJ1-1; D is unclear. The germline CDR1 and CDR2 sequences are SGHTA and FQGTGA. This CDR3 contains 13 residues. Trimming stripped 4 bases from V and 1 base from J, with 7 bases between. CDR3 residues: CASSYWENTEAFF. The CDR3 bases are TGTGCCAGCAGCTATTGGGAGAACACTGAAGCTTTCTTT. Looking up the rest from reference TRBV7-3 and TRBJ1-1 gives the full variable domain: GAGVSQTPSNKVTEKGKYVELRCDPISGHTALYWYRQSLGQGPEFLIYFQGTGAADDSGLPNDRFFAVRPEGSVSTLKIQRTERGDSAVYLCASSYWENTEAFFGQGTRLTVV.

A remark on this clonotype: A much larger clone lies a single base off, so this may be a read error. The genes are TRBV7-9 and TRBJ1-2; TRBD1 is a possible D gene (6 bases). Germline V gene sequence: CDR1 SEHNR, CDR2 FQNEAQ (reference sequence). This CDR3 comprises 15 residues. The CDR3 loop reads CASSPRQVLNHGYTF. CDR3 coding DNA: TGTGCCAGCAGCCCGAGACAGGTCCTTAACCATGGCTACACCTTC.

The J gene is TRBJ2-2, the V gene TRBV11-1; D possibly corresponds to TRBD2 (6 bases). CDR1 is SGHAT, CDR2 FQDESV, per germline (reference sequence). V was cut by 6 bases and J by 6 bases, with 11 bases left in between. The CDR3 extends over 13 amino acids. In nucleotides, the CDR3 is TGTGCCAGCAGTTACACGGGGGCCGGGGAGCTGTTTTTT. This encodes CASSYTGAGELFF. Full variable domain (remainder filled in from reference TRBV11-1 and TRBJ2-2): EAEVAQSPRYKITEKSQAVAFWCDPISGHATLYWYRQILGQGPELLVQFQDESVVDDSQLPKDRFSAERLKGVDSTLKIQPAELGDSAMYLCASSYTGAGELFFGEGSRLTVL.